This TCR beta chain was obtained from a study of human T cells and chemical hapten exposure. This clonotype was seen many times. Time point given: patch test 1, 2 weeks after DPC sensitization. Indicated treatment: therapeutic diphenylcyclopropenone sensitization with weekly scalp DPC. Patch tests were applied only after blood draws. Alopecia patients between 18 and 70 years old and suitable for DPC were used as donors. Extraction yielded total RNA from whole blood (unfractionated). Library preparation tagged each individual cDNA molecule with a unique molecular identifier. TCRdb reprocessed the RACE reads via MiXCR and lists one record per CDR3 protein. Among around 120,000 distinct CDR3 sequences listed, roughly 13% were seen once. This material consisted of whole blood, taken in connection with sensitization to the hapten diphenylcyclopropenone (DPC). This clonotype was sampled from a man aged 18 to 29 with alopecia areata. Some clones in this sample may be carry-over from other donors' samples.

CDR3: CASRVGGKGTTNYGYTF. The DNA for the CDR3 is TGTGCCAGCAGAGTCGGGGGAAAAGGAACAACAAACTATGGCTACACCTTC. This chain uses TRBV12-3 or TRBV12-4 with TRBJ1-2; tentative D call: TRBD1 (5 bases). This CDR3 is 17 amino acids long. V lost 6 bases, J lost 2 bases, and 22 bases lay in between.